The 23 T cell receptor beta chains below were found in one sample sequenced in a study of blood T cells in healthy people across ages. Combining a sample-barcoded 5' primer with a J-beta primer mix, a second PCR ran for about 6 to 11 cycles. A single record per CDR3 protein comes from TCRdb applying MiXCR to the 5' RACE reads. This sample has under 1,100,000 distinct CDR3 sequences, with roughly 24% found just once. These data are also associated with another study on T cells of mothers and their children.

Sequencing input: blood. These TCRs come from a girl aged 2-9 years in good health.

The chain carries TRBV5-1 and TRBJ2-3, with TRBD2 as a possible D gene (5 bases). The CDR3 consists of 16 residues. The germline V gene has CDR1 SGHRS and CDR2 YFSETQ. Trimming took off 4 bases at V and 2 bases at J, with 17 bases between the two ends. The CDR3 region is CASSHHTDLPTDTQYF. The CDR3 DNA reads as TGCGCCAGCAGCCACCATACGGACTTGCCCACAGATACGCAGTATTTT.

This clonotype was counted between two and nine times. The chain is built from TRBV6-2 or TRBV6-3 and TRBJ2-1; D ambiguous. The CDR3 covers 11 residues. CDR1 and CDR2 from the germline V gene are MNHEY and SVGEGT. Trimming took off 4 bases at V and 9 bases at J, with 7 bases between the two ends. In DNA form, the CDR3 reads TGTGCCAGCAGTTTCTCTACTGAGCAGTTCTTC. Its protein product is CASSFSTEQFF.

The sample holds a few counts of this clonotype. V is TRBV12-3 or TRBV12-4 and J is TRBJ2-4, with 7 bases matching TRBD1. The length of the CDR3 is 14 residues. V lost 5 bases, J lost 3 bases, and 4 bases stayed unmatched. The CDR3 reads CASSETGDKNIQYF. In DNA, the CDR3 is TGTGCCAGCAGTGAAACAGGGGACAAAAACATTCAGTACTTC.

This chain connects TRBV29-1 to TRBJ2-5; 7 nucleotides agree with TRBD2. The tail of the sequence fits TRBJ2-1 better, so the J call may be wrong. CDR3 size: 13 residues. In germline, CDR1 is SQVTM, CDR2 ANQGSEA. CDR3 in amino acids: CSVAGGYRNEQFF. The CDR3 DNA follows: TGCAGCGTTGCGGGGGGTTATAGGAATGAGCAGTTCTTC.

The chain joins TRBV7-2 to TRBJ2-3, with TRBD2 as a possible D gene (6 bases). Trimming left V 4 bases short and J 10 bases short, with 18 bases between. CDR3 length equals 14 residues. Germline CDR1 is SGHTA and CDR2 is FQGNSA. CDR3 in amino acids: CASSSLGLLSPQYF. DNA of the CDR3: TGTGCCAGCAGCTCCCTGGGACTTCTCAGCCCGCAGTATTTT.

This clonotype was counted between two and nine times. The junction and the germline gene differ at one end; a read error may be behind it. The chain has TRBV5-1 and TRBJ2-6; no definite D call. CDR3 length equals 15 residues. Germline CDR1 and CDR2: SGHRS and YFSETQ. CDR3 sequence (DNA): TGCACCAGCAGCTTGGACGGCTCTGGGGCCAACGTCCTGACTTTC. It is translated as CTSSLDGSGANVLTF.

This sequence joins TRBV7-2 and TRBJ2-7, with 12 bases fitting TRBD1. CDR1 and CDR2 (germline): SGHTA, FQGNSA. V shed 1 base, J shed 6 bases, and the junction held 7 bases outside the gene matches. The CDR3 has 16 residues. The CDR3 region is CASSLGSGTGGTEQYF. CDR3 nucleotides: TGTGCCAGCAGCTTAGGATCCGGGACAGGGGGCACCGAGCAGTACTTC.

The CDR3 bases are TGCAGCGTGCGCCGGGACCTTGAAGCTTTCTTT. This translates into CSVRRDLEAFF. The gene calls are TRBV29-1 and TRBJ1-1; possibly TRBD1 for D (5 bases). Deletions cut 6 bases from V and 7 bases from J, with 12 bases between. The CDR3 spans 11 residues. Germline V gene lookup returns CDR1 SQVTM and CDR2 ANQGSEA.

In this sample, this clonotype turned up a few times. The chain couples TRBV29-1 to TRBJ2-1; D unresolved. With 2 bases removed from V and 7 bases from J, the gap between germline ends came to 9 bases. The CDR3 covers 12 residues. Germline V gene lookup returns CDR1 SQVTM and CDR2 ANQGSEA. The CDR3 spells CSVETGLNEQFF. The CDR3 DNA is TGCAGCGTTGAAACTGGTTTGAATGAGCAGTTCTTC.

This chain uses TRBV9 with TRBJ2-5, with D possibly being TRBD2 (6 bases). CDR1 is SGDLS and CDR2 is YYNGEE in the germline V gene. V lost 4 bases to trimming and J lost 9 bases, with 16 bases between them. CDR3 length: 13 residues. CDR3 DNA sequence: TGTGCCAGCAGCTTAGGGTGGGAGGAGGCCCAGTACTTC. Amino acids: CASSLGWEEAQYF. The full variable domain, completed using reference TRBV9 and TRBJ2-5, is DSGVTQTPKHLITATGQRVTLRCSPRSGDLSVYWYQQSLDQGLQFLIQYYNGEERAKGNILERFSAQQFPDLHSELNLSSLELGDSALYFCASSLGWEEAQYFGPGTRLLVL.

This clonotype was recorded a few times. The rearrangement links TRBV4-2 to TRBJ1-4, with D unclear. Germline assignment: CDR1 LGHNA and CDR2 YNFKEQ. The CDR3 is 13 amino acids. Trimming left V 4 bases short and J 7 bases short, with 10 bases between. The CDR3 here is CASSPAGGEKLFF. The CDR3, as DNA: TGTGCCAGCAGCCCAGCAGGCGGTGAAAAACTGTTTTTT.

The CDR3 sequence: CATSAATGAYTDTQYF. CDR3 bases: TGTGCCACCAGTGCCGCCACAGGGGCCTACACAGATACGCAGTATTTT. The chain couples TRBV24-1 to TRBJ2-3, with 7 nucleotides matching TRBD1. Trimming at V came to 5 bases and at J to 2 bases, leaving 9 bases not matched to a gene. From germline, CDR1 is KGHDR and CDR2 SFDVKD. The CDR3 has 16 residues.

The table lists this clonotype with a few counts. The CDR3 spells CASRKGLLNSPLHF. In DNA form, the CDR3 reads TGTGCCAGCAGGAAAGGACTCTTAAATTCACCCCTCCACTTT. The rearrangement links TRBV7-8 to TRBJ1-6; D call uncertain. The germline V gene has CDR1 SGHVS and CDR2 FQNEAQ. V lost 6 bases and J lost 7, with 13 bases in between. The CDR3 sequence is 14 residues long.

This clonotype came up a few times. Sequence at one end of the junction differs from germline and may be a read error. V is TRBV5-1 and J is TRBJ2-1; D is ambiguous. Germline V gene sequence: CDR1 SGHRS, CDR2 YFSETQ. The CDR3 is made up of 15 amino acids. The CDR3 region is CASRLGYDGSNEQFF. DNA of the CDR3: TGCGCCAGCAGGTTGGGGTATGACGGTTCCAATGAGCAGTTCTTC.

CDR3 sequence (DNA): TGCAGTGCTAAGAACAGGGATAACAACTATGGCTACACCTTC. This translates into CSAKNRDNNYGYTF. The rearrangement joins TRBV20-1 to TRBJ1-2; the D gene is possibly TRBD1 (6 bases). CDR3 length: 14 residues. Germline V CDR1 and CDR2: DFQATT, SNEGSKA (reference sequence). Trimming pared 4 bases from V and 2 bases from J, leaving 14 bases between.

There are many counts of this clonotype. The rearrangement uses TRBV6-5 and TRBJ2-7; the match to TRBD1 covers 12 bases. The CDR3 has 18 residues. The V gene end was trimmed by 0 bases and the J gene end by 1 base; junction bases not matched to a gene: 7. The germline gives CDR1 MNHEY, CDR2 SVGAGI. The DNA of the CDR3 is TGTGCCAGCAGTTACTCCGGGACAGGGGGCCCCTCGTCCTACGAGCAGTACTTC. Translated: CASSYSGTGGPSSYEQYF.

This chain joins TRBV20-1 and TRBJ2-5; D is unclear. Trimming stripped 5 bases from V and 3 bases from J, with 10 bases between. The germline V gene has CDR1 DFQATT and CDR2 SNEGSKA (reference sequence). This CDR3 contains 12 residues. The CDR3 loop is CSAPHTKETQYF. CDR3 sequence (DNA): TGCAGTGCTCCCCACACCAAAGAGACCCAGTACTTC.

This clonotype was seen a handful of times. This CDR3 is CSASSSVYNEQFF. CDR3 in DNA: TGCAGTGCTAGTTCAAGCGTCTACAATGAGCAGTTCTTC. The J gene is TRBJ2-5, the V gene TRBV20-1; no reliable D call. The DNA end is a closer match to TRBJ2-1, so the J assignment may be wrong. CDR1 is DFQATT, CDR2 SNEGSKA, per germline (reference sequence). This CDR3 comprises 13 residues.

The chain carries TRBV4-1 and TRBJ1-3; no clear D. This CDR3 spans 15 amino acids. Trimming stripped 3 bases from V and 3 bases from J, with 12 bases between. The germline V gene encodes CDR1 MGHRA and CDR2 YSYEKL. The CDR3 region has the DNA TGCGCCAGCAGCCAGGGCCTATTCGGTGGAAACACCATATATTTT. Translated: CASSQGLFGGNTIYF.

V is TRBV4-2 and J is TRBJ1-2; D is ambiguous. Germline CDR1 reads LGHNA; CDR2 reads YNFKEQ. This CDR3 has 14 amino acids. V was clipped by 1 base and J by 5 bases, with 11 bases between them. The CDR3, as DNA: TGTGCCAGCAGCCAAGCGCCGGAGGGATATGGCTACACCTTC. Residues: CASSQAPEGYGYTF.

This clonotype was counted between two and nine times. The chain joins TRBV15 to TRBJ1-2; D unresolved. This CDR3 region has 16 residues. Germline CDR1 reads LNHNV; CDR2 reads YYDKDF (reference sequence). V gave up 0 bases and J gave up 0 bases, with 11 bases separating them. CDR3 in DNA: TGTGCCACCAGCAGAGATAGGATAGGAGCTAACTATGGCTACACCTTC. Translating it yields CATSRDRIGANYGYTF.

Only one count was recorded for this clonotype. The chain carries TRBV29-1 and TRBJ2-3; the match to TRBD2 covers 10 bases. Germline V CDR1 and CDR2: SQVTM, ANQGSEA. The trim removed 5 bases at V and 2 bases at J, leaving 1 base unmatched. The CDR3 is 13 amino acids. DNA of the CDR3: TGCAGCGTTAGCGGGGGGGACACAGATACGCAGTATTTT. This codes for CSVSGGDTDTQYF.

In its sample, this clonotype was seen a few times. The chain employs TRBV15 and TRBJ2-7; 9 nucleotides agree with TRBD2. The ends lost 5 bases at V and 2 bases at J; junction bases unmatched: 4. CDR3 length: 14 residues. Germline values: CDR1 LNHNV, CDR2 YYDKDF (reference sequence). CDR3 amino acids: CATSGGLAPYEQYF. DNA of the CDR3: TGTGCCACCAGCGGAGGACTAGCGCCCTACGAGCAGTACTTC.